These T cell receptor beta chains were read from a single sample in a study of blood T cell repertoires in COVID-19. The data were produced by immunoSEQ multiplex PCR, yet TCRdb's version contains in-frame clones alone and is incomplete. The sample lists about 89,000 clones, more than 65% occurring once. Sequences were obtained from peripheral blood. The receptor source for this set is a man aged 65 to 79 with COVID-19, enrolled during active disease. CDR3s include the opening cysteine and the closing phenylalanine or tryptophan. A D gene is named only where the DNA matches it firmly. Size tells how often a clone was seen (once, few, many) or the class of an expanded clone, and some rows leave it out.

clone_size: .; d_call: .; v_call: TRBV28; j_call: TRBJ1-5; cdr3_nt: TGTGCCAGCAGTTCCCCCCGTTCCCAGCCCCAGCATTTT; cdr3_aa: CASSSPRSQPQHF
clone_size: .; d_call: TRBD1; v_call: TRBV4-2; j_call: TRBJ1-1; cdr3_nt: TGTGCCAGCAGCCCTCCGGACAGGGTTTCTGAAGCTTTCTTT; cdr3_aa: CASSPPDRVSEAFF
clone_size: .; d_call: TRBD1; v_call: TRBV7-2; j_call: TRBJ2-7; cdr3_nt: TGTGCCAGCAGCCTGGGACAGGGGGCGCAAGGCGAGCAGTACTTC; cdr3_aa: CASSLGQGAQGEQYF
clone_size: many; d_call: .; v_call: TRBV5-6; j_call: TRBJ1-2; cdr3_nt: TGTGCCAGCAGCTTGGAGGGGTTTCGCTACACCTTC; cdr3_aa: CASSLEGFRYTF
clone_size: .; d_call: TRBD1; v_call: TRBV5-1; j_call: TRBJ1-1; cdr3_nt: TGCGCCAGCAGCGAAAAGACAGGGGGCACTGAAGCTTTCTTT; cdr3_aa: CASSEKTGGTEAFF
clone_size: few; d_call: TRBD1; v_call: TRBV28; j_call: TRBJ1-5; cdr3_nt: TGTGCCACGACTTTACAGGGGCGACAGCCCCAGCATTTT; cdr3_aa: CATTLQGRQPQHF
clone_size: .; d_call: .; v_call: TRBV11-3; j_call: TRBJ2-3; cdr3_nt: TGTGCCAGCAGCCCCGGGGGTCGCCGGCAGTATTTT; cdr3_aa: CASSPGGRRQYF
clone_size: .; d_call: TRBD2; v_call: TRBV11-2; j_call: TRBJ2-5; cdr3_nt: TGTGCCAGCAGCTTACTAGCGGGAGCATCAAGGGGTCGGGAGACCCAGTACTTC; cdr3_aa: CASSLLAGASRGRETQYF
clone_size: medium-sized; d_call: TRBD1; v_call: TRBV9; j_call: TRBJ1-1; cdr3_nt: TGTGCCAGCAGCTCAAACAGGGGCGACACTGAAGCTTTCTTT; cdr3_aa: CASSSNRGDTEAFF
clone_size: few; d_call: TRBD2; v_call: TRBV7-9; j_call: TRBJ2-3; cdr3_nt: TGTGCCAGCAGCTCCGTGGGGGGGAGCGGCACAGATACGCAGTATTTT; cdr3_aa: CASSSVGGSGTDTQYF
clone_size: .; d_call: TRBD1; v_call: TRBV18; j_call: TRBJ2-6; cdr3_nt: TGTGCCAGCTCACCGGGACAGGGGGCTGGGGCCAACGTCCTGACTTTC; cdr3_aa: CASSPGQGAGANVLTF
clone_size: .; d_call: TRBD2; v_call: TRBV10-3; j_call: TRBJ2-7; cdr3_nt: TGTGCCTTCTGTGAGTCGACACTAGCGGTTAAGTACGAGCAGTACTTC; cdr3_aa: CAFCESTLAVKYEQYF
clone_size: .; d_call: TRBD2; v_call: TRBV7-2; j_call: TRBJ2-7; cdr3_nt: TGTGCCAGCAGCGCCACCGGGACTAGTAGCCACGAGCAGTACTTC; cdr3_aa: CASSATGTSSHEQYF
clone_size: .; d_call: .; v_call: TRBV11-2; j_call: TRBJ1-2; cdr3_nt: TGTGCCAGCAGCTTCCATCCAGGGGACTATGGCTACACCTTC; cdr3_aa: CASSFHPGDYGYTF
clone_size: .; d_call: .; v_call: TRBV4-3; j_call: TRBJ1-6; cdr3_nt: TGCGCCAGCAGCCTGACTGCCGGGTCACCCCTCCACTTT; cdr3_aa: CASSLTAGSPLHF
clone_size: many; d_call: .; v_call: TRBV27; j_call: TRBJ2-7; cdr3_nt: TGTGCCAGCAGTTTGGGGAGCACCTACGAGCAGTACTTC; cdr3_aa: CASSLGSTYEQYF
clone_size: many; d_call: .; v_call: TRBV27; j_call: TRBJ1-2; cdr3_nt: TGTGCCAGCAGCCCAGTAGGGTTCCAGGGTAGCTATGGCTACACCTTC; cdr3_aa: CASSPVGFQGSYGYTF
clone_size: .; d_call: TRBD1; v_call: TRBV27; j_call: TRBJ1-2; cdr3_nt: TGTGCCAGCAGTTCGGGACAGGGCATTGCTGGCTACACCTTC; cdr3_aa: CASSSGQGIAGYTF
clone_size: few; d_call: TRBD1; v_call: TRBV28; j_call: TRBJ1-5; cdr3_nt: TGTGCCAGCAGTTTAGGGGACAGGGTGGTTCAGCCCCAGCATTTT; cdr3_aa: CASSLGDRVVQPQHF
clone_size: .; d_call: .; v_call: TRBV28; j_call: TRBJ1-2; cdr3_nt: TGTGCCAGCAGACCCCCGGTAGGGGGGGGTGTCTATGGCTACACCTTC; cdr3_aa: CASRPPVGGGVYGYTF
clone_size: .; d_call: TRBD1; v_call: TRBV7-9; j_call: TRBJ1-2; cdr3_nt: TGTGCCAGCAGCGCTCCGACCAGGGGGAACTATGGCTACACCTTC; cdr3_aa: CASSAPTRGNYGYTF
clone_size: .; d_call: TRBD2; v_call: TRBV30; j_call: TRBJ2-7; cdr3_nt: TGTGCCTGGACTCGGACTAGCTACGAGCAGTACTTC; cdr3_aa: CAWTRTSYEQYF
clone_size: once; d_call: .; v_call: TRBV4-2; j_call: TRBJ2-7; cdr3_nt: TGTGCCAGCAGCCAAGAGGCTGGGCCCTACGAGCAGTACTTC; cdr3_aa: CASSQEAGPYEQYF
clone_size: .; d_call: .; v_call: TRBV6-2/TRBV6-3; j_call: TRBJ1-2; cdr3_nt: TGTGCCAGCAGTTCAGAGGGCCATGGCTACACCTTC; cdr3_aa: CASSSEGHGYTF
clone_size: .; d_call: TRBD1; v_call: TRBV7-9; j_call: TRBJ1-5; cdr3_nt: TGTGCCAGCAGCTTAGCTACCGGGACAGGGGATCAGCCCCAGCATTTT; cdr3_aa: CASSLATGTGDQPQHF